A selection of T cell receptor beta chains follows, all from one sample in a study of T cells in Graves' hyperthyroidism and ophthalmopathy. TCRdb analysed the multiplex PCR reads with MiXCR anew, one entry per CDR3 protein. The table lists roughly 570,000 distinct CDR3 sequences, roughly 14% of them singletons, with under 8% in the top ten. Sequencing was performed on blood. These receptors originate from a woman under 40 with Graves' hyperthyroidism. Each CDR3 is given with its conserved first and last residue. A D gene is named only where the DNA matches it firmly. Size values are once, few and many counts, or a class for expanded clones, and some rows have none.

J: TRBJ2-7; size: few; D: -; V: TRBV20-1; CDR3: CSATKEGMKSVGEQYF; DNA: TGCAGTGCTACTAAGGAAGGGATGAAATCCGTTGGCGAGCAGTACTTC
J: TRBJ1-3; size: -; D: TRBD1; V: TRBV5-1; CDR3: CASSLAPPTDRECTIYF; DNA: TGCGCCAGCAGCTTGGCCCCTCCGACAGACAGGGAGTGCACCATATATTTT
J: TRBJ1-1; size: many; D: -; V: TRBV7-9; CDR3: CASTHISGSPTEAFF; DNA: TGTGCCAGCACCCACATATCAGGGTCCCCGACTGAAGCTTTCTTT
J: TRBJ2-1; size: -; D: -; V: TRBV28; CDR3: CASSLTRRFFEQFF; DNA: TGTGCCAGCAGTTTAACAAGGCGCTTCTTTGAGCAGTTCTTC
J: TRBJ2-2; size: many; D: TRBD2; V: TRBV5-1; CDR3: CASSLRTSGSLELFF; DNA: TGCGCCAGCAGCCTCAGGACTAGCGGGAGTTTGGAGCTGTTTTTT
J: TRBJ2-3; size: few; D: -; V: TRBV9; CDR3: CASSVGRNRDTDTQYF; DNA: TGTGCCAGCAGCGTAGGCCGGAACAGAGACACAGATACGCAGTATTTT
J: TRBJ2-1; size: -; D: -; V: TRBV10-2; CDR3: CASSVGGVYNEQFF; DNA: TGCGCCAGCAGTGTAGGTGGGGTATACAATGAGCAGTTCTTC
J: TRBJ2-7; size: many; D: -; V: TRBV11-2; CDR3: CASSPPVIAYEQYF; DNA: TGTGCCAGCAGCCCGCCCGTAATAGCGTACGAGCAGTACTTC
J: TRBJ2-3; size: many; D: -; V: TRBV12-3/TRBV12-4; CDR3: CASSLFGRNTDTQYF; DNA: TGTGCCAGCAGTTTATTTGGGAGGAACACAGATACGCAGTATTTT
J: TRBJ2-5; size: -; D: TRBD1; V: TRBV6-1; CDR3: CASSPRSGFTGTDSLQETQYF; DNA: TGTGCCAGCTCACCAAGGTCGGGTTTCACCGGGACAGACAGCCTGCAAGAGACCCAGTACTTC